This T cell receptor beta chain is drawn from a study of blood T cell repertoires in COVID-19. Sequenced by immunoSEQ multiplex PCR; TCRdb stores in-frame clones only, minus some. The sample holds about 200,000 clones; around 85% are singletons and the top ten take about 3.3%. Germline V gene sequence: CDR1 SGDLS, CDR2 YYNGEE. Trimming removed 0 bases at V and 3 bases at J, with 18 bases between. The CDR3 consists of 18 residues. The sequence was obtained from a man aged 55 to 70 with acute or convalescent COVID-19. The sample consisted of peripheral blood. The chain uses TRBV9 and TRBJ1-4; no clear D. The CDR3 region is CASSVVPHSWEANEKLFF. As DNA, the CDR3 is TGTGCCAGCAGCGTAGTGCCCCATTCGTGGGAGGCTAATGAAAAACTGTTTTTT.